The 14 T cell receptor beta chains below come from one sample, sequenced in a study of blood T cell repertoires in COVID-19. Sequenced by immunoSEQ multiplex PCR; TCRdb stores in-frame clones only, minus some. This sample has a few hundred thousand clones, with approximately 86% found just once. The specimen was peripheral blood. The origin of the receptors is a man younger than 40 with active or convalescent COVID-19.

This sequence joins TRBV27 and TRBJ1-3; D gene ambiguous. This CDR3 is 14 amino acids long. Germline V gene lookup returns CDR1 MNHEY and CDR2 SMNVEV (reference sequence). Trimming removed 8 bases from V and 9 bases from J, with 20 bases in between. The CDR3 protein is CASGTLAGLSTIYF. The DNA of the CDR3 is TGTGCCAGCGGTACTTTGGCGGGATTGAGCACCATATATTTT.

This sequence joins TRBV15 and TRBJ1-5, with a weak D call TRBD1 (5 bases). Germline V CDR1 and CDR2: LNHNV, YYDKDF (reference sequence). The CDR3 is made up of 17 amino acids. With 1 base removed from V and 0 bases from J, the gap between germline ends came to 13 bases. CDR3 protein: CATSRGQRTLSNQPQHF. The CDR3 DNA reads as TGTGCCACCAGCAGAGGACAGCGTACACTTAGCAATCAGCCCCAGCATTTT.

This clone appeared a few times. The chain recombines TRBV4-3 with TRBJ1-2; D gene uncertain. Trimming stripped 1 base from V and 4 bases from J, with 22 bases between. The CDR3 length is 18 residues. The germline V gene has CDR1 LGHNA and CDR2 YSLEER. The CDR3 region has the DNA TGCGCCAGCAGCCAAGGGCTGGCATTCGGGGTGGGCGGCTATGGCTACACCTTC. Its protein product is CASSQGLAFGVGGYGYTF.

About this clone: The sample contains more than one DNA sequence encoding this CDR3. The chain joins TRBV3-1 (or the pseudogene TRBV3-2) to TRBJ1-2; D gene uncertain. Trimming left V 3 bases short and J 6 bases short, with 8 bases between. This CDR3 has 12 amino acids. CDR1 is LGHDT and CDR2 is YNNKEL in the germline V gene (reference sequence). The CDR3 sequence is CASSQGGNGYTF. The CDR3 bases are TGTGCCAGCAGCCAGGGCGGGAATGGCTACACCTTC.

This chain links TRBV6-5 with TRBJ1-5; no reliable D call. V dropped 8 bases and J dropped 2 bases, with 16 bases sitting between them. This CDR3 has 15 residues. The germline CDR1 and CDR2 sequences are MNHEY and SVGAGI. The CDR3 spells CASSRAGSGNQPQHF. In DNA, the CDR3 is TGTGCCAGCTCCCGCGCGGGGTCTGGCAATCAGCCCCAGCATTTT.

This clone showed up just a few times. V gene TRBV7-2 combines with J gene TRBJ2-2; tentative D call: TRBD2 (6 bases). The germline CDR1 and CDR2 sequences are SGHTA and FQGNSA. V was shortened by 6 bases and J by 6 bases, with 11 bases between the two germline ends. The CDR3 is 13 residues long. CDR3 sequence: CASRPGTSGELFF. CDR3 coding DNA: TGTGCCAGCAGACCCGGGACTTCCGGGGAGCTGTTTTTT. The full variable domain, rest sourced from reference TRBV7-2 and TRBJ2-2, is GAGVSQSPSNKVTEKGKDVELRCDPISGHTALYWYRQSLGQGLEFLIYFQGNSAPDKSGLPSDRFSAERTGGSVSTLTIQRTQQEDSAVYLCASRPGTSGELFFGEGSRLTVL.

V and J are TRBV10-3 and TRBJ1-5; D remains unclear. Germline CDR1 ENHRY, CDR2 SYGVKD. The CDR3 has 15 amino acids. Trimming cost V 0 bases and J 5 bases, with 11 bases left between them. The CDR3 here is CAISESGRPDQPQHF. The CDR3 DNA follows: TGTGCCATCAGTGAGTCGGGCAGGCCCGATCAGCCCCAGCATTTT.

This clone was seen once. J is TRBJ2-7 and V is TRBV24-1; 7 nucleotides align to TRBD1. CDR3 size: 16 residues. The germline CDR1 and CDR2 sequences are KGHDR and SFDVKD. The V gene end was trimmed by 7 bases and the J gene end by 2 bases; junction bases not matched to a gene: 13. The DNA of the CDR3 is TGTGCCACCAGGGATGTGACAGGGAGCCGTACCTACGAGCAGTACTTC. Its protein is CATRDVTGSRTYEQYF.

The chain has TRBV5-1 and TRBJ2-3; 7 bases align to TRBD1. With V trimmed by 4 bases and J by 4 bases, 6 bases remained unmatched. Germline CDR1 is SGHRS and CDR2 is YFSETQ. The CDR3 is made up of 14 amino acids. CDR3 in amino acids: CASSIRQGPDTQYF. DNA for the CDR3: TGCGCCAGCAGCATCCGACAGGGTCCAGATACGCAGTATTTT.

J is TRBJ1-2 and V is TRBV11-2; D unclear. This CDR3 contains 17 residues. V dropped 0 bases and J dropped 2 bases, with 16 bases sitting between them. Germline V CDR1 and CDR2: SGHAT, FQNNGV. Here the CDR3 DNA reads TGTGCCAGCAGCTTAGATCTTTGGGAGTCGACGAACTATGGCTACACCTTC. Protein: CASSLDLWESTNYGYTF.

The chain is built from TRBV7-8 and TRBJ2-7; unclear D gene. Germline values: CDR1 SGHVS, CDR2 FQNEAQ. The CDR3 covers 11 residues. The V and J ends lost 4 bases and 3 bases respectively, with 4 bases between them. As DNA, the CDR3 is TGTGCCAGCAGCTCCTTCTACGAGCAGTACTTC. This encodes CASSSFYEQYF.

The V call is TRBV2, the J call TRBJ2-3; 8 bases align to TRBD1. The CDR3 has 19 amino acids. The germline V gene encodes CDR1 SNHLY and CDR2 FYNNEI. J lost 0 bases, V lost 3 bases, and 14 bases had no gene match. The CDR3 DNA sequence: TGTGCCAGCAGTGACAGTGGCAGGGGGCAGATCCCTAGCACAGATACGCAGTATTTT. As protein: CASSDSGRGQIPSTDTQYF.

This chain links TRBV30 with TRBJ1-2; D is ambiguous. The CDR3 contains 12 residues. Germline-derived CDR1 and CDR2 are GTSNPN and SVGIG (reference sequence). Trimming took off 3 bases at V and 6 bases at J, with 11 bases between the two ends. CDR3 region: CAWRALTHGYTF. CDR3 nucleotide sequence: TGTGCCTGGAGGGCCTTAACCCATGGCTACACCTTC.

The V gene is TRBV19, the J gene TRBJ2-2, with D possibly TRBD1 on 6 matching bases. Germline V gives CDR1 LNHDA, CDR2 SQIVND (reference sequence). The CDR3 extends over 14 amino acids. Trimming took 8 bases from V and 5 from J, leaving 15 bases between them. CDR3 sequence reads: CASPAQGPTGELFF. The CDR3 DNA sequence: TGTGCCAGTCCGGCACAGGGTCCGACCGGGGAGCTGTTTTTT.